This T cell receptor beta chain was recorded in a study of blood T cell repertoires in COVID-19. On the study more broadly: Material from acute and convalescent COVID-19 was sourced from the United States, Italy and Spain. The cDNA or gDNA used as material had been derived from T cells, B-cell-depleted T cells, or PBMCs.

Germline values: CDR1 KGHSH, CDR2 LQKENI. The CDR3 has 14 residues. Trimming pared 6 bases from V and 0 bases from J, leaving 8 bases between. In the original workflow: Nucleated cell number was recorded as an estimate derived from reference gene primer amplification. Sequenced by immunoSEQ multiplex PCR; TCRdb stores in-frame clones only, minus some. V and J calls and clone size come straight from that table; D and trimming were deduced from the DNA. The data contain hundreds of thousands of clones, roughly 84% of them singletons. Specimen: peripheral blood. This chain joins TRBV18 and TRBJ1-4; no firm D call. The sequence derives from a woman older than 75 with acute or convalescent COVID-19. In DNA, the CDR3 is TGTGCCAGCTCGCCCGGGGCAACTAATGAAAAACTGTTTTTT. It encodes CASSPGATNEKLFF.